This paragraph reports one T cell receptor beta chain. Its target is not known. This entry belongs to a study of T cell responses to AZD1222 COVID-19 vaccine. Study findings and constraints: Only 6 or 7 people who got AZD1222 tested seropositive at baseline. The reported proportion of spike-specific TCRs targeting unmutated variant regions was nearly half.

The CDR3 covers 15 residues. Between the trimmed V and J ends, which lost 3 bases and 3 bases, there was a span of 14 bases. Germline loops: CDR1 LNHDA, CDR2 SQIVND (reference sequence). The repertoire was sequenced with immunoSEQ multiplex PCR; TCRdb's copy has only in-frame clones and lacks some. The top ten hold 2% of the sample, which has about 55,000 clones, about 89% seen once. The receptor comes from an adult in good health. The material sequenced was peripheral blood, taken on day 0 of AZD1222 vaccination. The chain links TRBV19 to TRBJ1-1, with D perhaps matching TRBD1 (5 bases). The chain's CDR3 is CASSIRGIYHTEAFF. The CDR3, as DNA: TGTGCCAGTAGTATTAGGGGTATATATCACACTGAAGCTTTCTTT.